This T cell receptor beta chain is from a study of shared clonotypes between healthy human individuals. Whole-study findings and limits: Among donors, the sharing of clonotypes was expected to be influenced by sequencing depth.

Nashville, Tennessee was home to all donors, each a Caucasian adult. The CDR3 consists of 10 residues. Germline CDR1 and CDR2: DFQATT and SNEGSKA (reference sequence). V shed 3 bases and J shed 5 bases, with 5 bases lying between them. Genomic DNA belonging to each subset was distributed in equal measure over several immunoSEQ plates. The sequenced material, unsorted PBMC DNA, was run on ten immunoSEQ deep assay plates. Measured with immunoSEQ multiplex PCR; TCRdb has only the in-frame clones, and not every one. The table records about 490,000 clones, 76% of them present only once. Notes on this clone: What it binds is not known.

V usage is TRBV20-1 and J usage is TRBJ2-7; no clear D gene. This receptor was identified in a woman in her thirties or forties in good health. Some clones in this sample may be carry-over from other donors' samples. Source material: PBMCs. DNA of the CDR3: TGCAGTGCTAGTGGGGACGAGCAGTACTTC. Translation gives CSASGDEQYF.